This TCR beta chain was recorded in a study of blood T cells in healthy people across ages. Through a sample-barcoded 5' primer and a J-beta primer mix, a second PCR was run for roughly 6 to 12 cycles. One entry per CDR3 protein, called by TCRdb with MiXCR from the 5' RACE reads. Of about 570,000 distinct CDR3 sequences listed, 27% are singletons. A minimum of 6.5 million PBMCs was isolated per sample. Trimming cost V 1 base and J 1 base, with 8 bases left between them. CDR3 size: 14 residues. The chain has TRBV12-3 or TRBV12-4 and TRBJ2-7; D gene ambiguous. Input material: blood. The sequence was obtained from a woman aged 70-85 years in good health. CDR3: CASSLGYSSYEQYF. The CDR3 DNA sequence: TGTGCCAGCAGTTTAGGGTACAGTTCCTACGAGCAGTACTTC.